This T cell receptor beta chain was documented in a study of shared clonotypes between healthy human individuals (dated by TCRdb to about 2020). As for the study more broadly: The cohort comprised a couple of women and three men aged 18 to 49 years. For each donor, CD4 naive and CD4 memory were each run on three plates, CD8 naive on two plates, and CD8 memory on one plate. Blood TCR repertoires of five healthy adults were deeply sequenced to estimate repertoire size and the extent of clonotype sharing between individuals. To increase sequencing depth and limit assay-specific biases, different laboratories used diverse techniques to prepare libraries and sequence TCR repertoires. Each donor's leukapheresis produced roughly between about 0.85 and 10 billion PBMCs. Overall results and qualifications from the work: Only blood was sampled, and tissue TCR repertoires likely differ from those in blood. Naive subsets generally had larger estimated clonotype richness than memory subsets did. Pairwise subsampling indicated that sequencing depth was expected to affect the degree of clonotype sharing among donors. Compared with non-shared clonotypes, clonotypes shared by all four sorted-subset donors had higher generation probabilities. When a handful of donors were compared, the shared fraction of clonotypes was roughly 5% for naive CD4, roughly 3.4% for naive CD8, 2.3% for memory CD4, and 0.35% to 0.4% for memory CD8. The small number of donors limited the genetic and exposure-history diversity represented. Rarefaction of sorted-subset datasets indicated incomplete sequencing despite the large sequencing depth.

CD8 naive samples were CD45RO-negative cells positively selected for CCR7, giving a CD45RA+CCR7+ population that excluded TemRA cells. The donors were healthy, HIV-negative adults who had no recently reported acute infections or vaccinations. Every donor was a Caucasian adult living in Nashville, Tennessee, USA. Blood was collected by leukapheresis, and PBMCs were isolated by Ficoll-Histopaque density gradient centrifugation and then cryopreserved in liquid nitrogen vapor phase. Purity and quantity of every magnetically sorted T cell population were checked by analytical flow cytometry. Genomic DNA was isolated from every sorted fraction and measured by UV absorbance on a Nanodrop 2000c. TCR CDR3 regions were amplified from genomic DNA by multiplex PCR using the deep immunoSEQ assay. Extracted genomic DNA from each cell subset was spread evenly across all wells of several immunoSEQ 96-well plates, with each plate serving as a replicate. For sorted subsets, roughly 200 ng of genomic DNA, equivalent to tens of thousands of T cell genomes, went into each replicate PCR. The purified libraries were quantified using a Qubit 3.0 fluorometer, sized with a Bioanalyzer 2100, and then quantified again using the KAPA Library Quantification kit. Each immunoSEQ 96-well plate was sequenced on its own single-read 150-cycle Illumina NextSeq 550 flow cell. Per the original workflow: Because the immunoSEQ output held only junctional sequences and lacked quality scores, the filtering could not match the filtering applied to full-length reads. Sequences were annotated with PyIR, a Python wrapper for IgBLAST v1.9, and V/J genes and CDR3 were assigned using IMGT germline references. Reads were filtered out if the reads had weak V/J assignments (E-value above 1e-6), no CDR3, stop codons, out-of-frame junctions, or ambiguous translated residues. V3J clonotypes were defined by identical inferred V gene, J gene, and CDR3 amino acid sequence. Percentage overlap between repertoires was calculated by dividing the number of shared unique clonotypes by the size of the smaller repertoire. Three approaches were used to assess repertoire richness: RTK rarefaction, the Chao1 estimator, and Recon v2.1 estimates of unobserved clonotypes. Generation probabilities were computed with OLGA for all TCRbeta clonotypes obtained by the gDNA method from several donors. TCRdb's version of the immuneACCESS table is confined to in-frame rearrangements and falls short of the full clone set. An unresolved V gene accounts for under half of the shortfall where checked; the remainder is of unknown origin. That table gives V, J and clone size, and the DNA gave D and trimming. Present in this sample are hundreds of thousands of clones, 95% to 96% of which were seen just once. Roughly 0.1% of the sample is held by the ten biggest clonotypes.

On this clone itself: Its antigen is unknown. Base quality data are lacking; no much larger clone is found one base away.

Per the germline V gene, SGHDN is the CDR1 and FVKESK is the CDR2. CDR3 length: 15 amino acids, cysteine to phenylalanine. Only the CDR3 region is kept as DNA, spanning 45 bases read in frame from base 1. V sheds 0 bases and J sheds 2 bases, leaving 10 bases between their ends. The chain is made from TRBV14 and TRBJ2-5; the D gene cannot be resolved reliably. This clonotype originated in a woman younger than 45 in good health. Sequencing was done on a sample of naive CD8+ T cells sorted from blood. The cell subset or site label of this sample denotes: CD45RA+CCR7+. The CDR3 protein sequence reads: CASSQDPHSQETQYF. In nucleotides, the sequence is TGTGCCAGCAGCCAAGATCCCCATTCACAAGAGACCCAGTACTTC.